These T cell receptor beta chains were read from a single sample in a study of CD8+ T cells in alopecia areata. The method was immunoSEQ multiplex PCR; TCRdb's version includes in-frame clones alone and lacks a portion of them. The sample includes about 210,000 clones, 64% seen only once; the top ten take 4% to 4.5%. The specimen was CD4+ T cells sorted from blood, collected at week 4, from a patient treated with tofacitinib. The origin of the receptors is a human donor with alopecia areata. CDR3s include the opening cysteine and the closing phenylalanine or tryptophan. Each record gives: J gene, V gene, CDR3 protein.

J gene: TRBJ1-2
V gene: TRBV4-2
CDR3 protein: CASSQDGTGEIHGYTF

J gene: TRBJ1-1
V gene: TRBV5-1
CDR3 protein: CASSIRGPNTEAFF

J gene: TRBJ1-2
V gene: TRBV27
CDR3 protein: CASSLRGTAGYTF

J gene: TRBJ1-5
V gene: TRBV28
CDR3 protein: CASSLMGLPQHF

J gene: TRBJ1-6
V gene: TRBV18
CDR3 protein: CASSLSDRGNNSPLHF

J gene: TRBJ1-2
V gene: TRBV19
CDR3 protein: CASSRDRANYGYTF

J gene: TRBJ2-1
V gene: TRBV29-1
CDR3 protein: CSAEPRHAYNEQFF

J gene: TRBJ2-1
V gene: TRBV19
CDR3 protein: CASSTAGGNNNEQFF

J gene: TRBJ2-3
V gene: TRBV30
CDR3 protein: CAWIPPGTDTQYF

J gene: TRBJ2-7
V gene: TRBV7-9
CDR3 protein: CASSSAYEQYF

J gene: TRBJ1-1
V gene: TRBV6-1
CDR3 protein: CASSVSGNTEAFF

J gene: TRBJ2-5
V gene: TRBV18
CDR3 protein: CASSPLGAGAPKETQYF

J gene: TRBJ2-1
V gene: TRBV27
CDR3 protein: CASRTQRDEQFF

J gene: TRBJ2-1
V gene: TRBV4-3
CDR3 protein: CASSQGTSGGGEQFF

J gene: TRBJ2-7
V gene: TRBV19
CDR3 protein: CASSRTGVAYEQYF

J gene: TRBJ2-5
V gene: TRBV29-1
CDR3 protein: CSVAGGAGETQYF

J gene: TRBJ1-5
V gene: TRBV21-1
CDR3 protein: CASDSSSNQPQHF

J gene: TRBJ1-1
V gene: TRBV7-2
CDR3 protein: CASSRQANTEAFF

J gene: TRBJ1-1
V gene: TRBV5-6
CDR3 protein: CASTTYYPSTEAFF

J gene: TRBJ2-1
V gene: TRBV9
CDR3 protein: CASSVDGGGVDEQFF

J gene: TRBJ1-6
V gene: TRBV6-5
CDR3 protein: CASSQDRGNSPLHF

J gene: TRBJ2-5
V gene: TRBV6-5
CDR3 protein: CASSSLAGGSQTQYF

J gene: TRBJ2-7
V gene: TRBV7-9
CDR3 protein: CASSLMGTSSYEQYF

J gene: TRBJ1-2
V gene: TRBV18
CDR3 protein: CASSPATGYGYTF

J gene: TRBJ2-3
V gene: TRBV7-2
CDR3 protein: CASSLAEGTDTQYF

J gene: TRBJ1-1
V gene: TRBV2
CDR3 protein: CASVKTGRWTGASEAFF

J gene: TRBJ1-1
V gene: TRBV4-2
CDR3 protein: CASTFGGSAFF

J gene: TRBJ1-1
V gene: TRBV29-1
CDR3 protein: CSVASGGPTAFF

J gene: TRBJ1-2
V gene: TRBV30
CDR3 protein: CAWSQGYGYTF

J gene: TRBJ2-3
V gene: TRBV5-1
CDR3 protein: CASSSQGGPSTDTQYF

J gene: TRBJ1-2
V gene: TRBV30
CDR3 protein: CAWSATAANYGYTF

J gene: TRBJ1-4
V gene: TRBV7-2
CDR3 protein: CASSLLGAKLFF

J gene: TRBJ2-1
V gene: TRBV6-1
CDR3 protein: CASSVGTLTYNEQFF

J gene: TRBJ2-5
V gene: TRBV15
CDR3 protein: CATSRGYGQGTEETQYF

J gene: TRBJ1-3
V gene: TRBV5-8
CDR3 protein: CASRGIRGNTIYF

J gene: TRBJ2-1
V gene: TRBV7-9
CDR3 protein: CASRPTSGGSRNNEQFF

J gene: TRBJ2-1
V gene: TRBV10-3
CDR3 protein: CAISESGVYNEQFF